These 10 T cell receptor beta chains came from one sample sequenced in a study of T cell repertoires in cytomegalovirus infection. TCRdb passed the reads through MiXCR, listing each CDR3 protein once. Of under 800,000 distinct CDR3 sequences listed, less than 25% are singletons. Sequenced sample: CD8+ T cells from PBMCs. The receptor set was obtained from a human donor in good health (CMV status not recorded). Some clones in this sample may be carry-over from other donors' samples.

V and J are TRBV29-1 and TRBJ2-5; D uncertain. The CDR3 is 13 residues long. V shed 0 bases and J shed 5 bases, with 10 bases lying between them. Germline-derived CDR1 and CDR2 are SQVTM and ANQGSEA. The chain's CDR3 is CSVEEPLGETQYF. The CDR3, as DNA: TGCAGCGTTGAAGAACCACTGGGGGAGACCCAGTACTTC. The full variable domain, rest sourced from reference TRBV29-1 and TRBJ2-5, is SAVISQKPSRDICQRGTSLTIQCQVDSQVTMMFWYRQQPGQSLTLIATANQGSEATYESGFVIDKFPISRPNLTFSTLTVSNMSPEDSSIYLCSVEEPLGETQYFGPGTRLLVL.

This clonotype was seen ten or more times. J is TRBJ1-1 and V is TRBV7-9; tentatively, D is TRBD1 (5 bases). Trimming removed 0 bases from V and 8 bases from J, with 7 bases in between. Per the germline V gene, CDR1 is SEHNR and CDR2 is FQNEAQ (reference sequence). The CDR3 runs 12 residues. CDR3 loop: CASSLAGGEAFF. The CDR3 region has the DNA TGTGCCAGCAGCTTAGCTGGGGGAGAAGCTTTCTTT. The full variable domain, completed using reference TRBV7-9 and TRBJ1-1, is DTGVSQNPRHKITKRGQNVTFRCDPISEHNRLYWYRQTLGQGPEFLTYFQNEAQLEKSRLLSDRFSAERPKGSFSTLEIQRTEQGDSAMYLCASSLAGGEAFFGQGTRLTVV.

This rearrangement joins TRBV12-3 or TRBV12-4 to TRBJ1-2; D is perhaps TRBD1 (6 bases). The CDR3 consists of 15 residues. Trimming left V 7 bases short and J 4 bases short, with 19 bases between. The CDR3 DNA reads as TGTGCCAGCACCCTGTCGGGTGGGGGCTCCTATGGCTACACCTTC. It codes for CASTLSGGGSYGYTF.

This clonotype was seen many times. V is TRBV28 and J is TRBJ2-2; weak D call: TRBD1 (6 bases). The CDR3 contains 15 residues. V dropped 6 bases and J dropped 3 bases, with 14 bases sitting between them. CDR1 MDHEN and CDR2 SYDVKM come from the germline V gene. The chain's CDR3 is CASSPGPGDTGELFF. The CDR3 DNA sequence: TGTGCCAGCAGCCCCGGGCCAGGGGACACCGGGGAGCTGTTTTTT.

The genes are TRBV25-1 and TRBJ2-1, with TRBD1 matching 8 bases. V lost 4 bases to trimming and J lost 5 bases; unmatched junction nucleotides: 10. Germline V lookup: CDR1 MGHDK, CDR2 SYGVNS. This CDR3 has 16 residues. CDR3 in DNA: TGTGCCAGCAGTGCGTCCGGGACAGGAGAACACAATGAGCAGTTCTTC. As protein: CASSASGTGEHNEQFF.

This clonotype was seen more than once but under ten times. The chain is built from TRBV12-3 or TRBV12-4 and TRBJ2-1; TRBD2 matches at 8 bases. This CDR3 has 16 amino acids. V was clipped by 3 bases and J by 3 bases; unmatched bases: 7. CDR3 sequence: CASSLEVAGYYNEQFF. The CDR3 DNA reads TGTGCCAGCAGTTTGGAGGTAGCGGGGTACTACAATGAGCAGTTCTTC.

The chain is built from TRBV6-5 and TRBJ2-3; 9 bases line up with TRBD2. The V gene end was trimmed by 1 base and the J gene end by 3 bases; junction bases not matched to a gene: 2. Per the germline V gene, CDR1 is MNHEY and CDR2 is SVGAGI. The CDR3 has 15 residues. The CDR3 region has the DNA TGTGCCAGCAGTTACTTTGCGGGGGGGACAGATACGCAGTATTTT. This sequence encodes CASSYFAGGTDTQYF.

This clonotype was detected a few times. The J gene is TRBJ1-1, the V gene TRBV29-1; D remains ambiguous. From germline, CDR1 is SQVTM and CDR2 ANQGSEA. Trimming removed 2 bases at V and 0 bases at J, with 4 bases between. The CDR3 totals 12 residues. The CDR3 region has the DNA TGCAGCGTTGAAATCATGAACACTGAAGCTTTCTTT. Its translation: CSVEIMNTEAFF.

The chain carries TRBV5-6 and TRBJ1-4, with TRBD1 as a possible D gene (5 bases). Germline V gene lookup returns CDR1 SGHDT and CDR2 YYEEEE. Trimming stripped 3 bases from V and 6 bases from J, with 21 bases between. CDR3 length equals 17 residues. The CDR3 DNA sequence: TGTGCCAGCAGCTCGGGACCTTTCCTTGAGGGGTATGAAAAACTGTTTTTT. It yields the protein CASSSGPFLEGYEKLFF.

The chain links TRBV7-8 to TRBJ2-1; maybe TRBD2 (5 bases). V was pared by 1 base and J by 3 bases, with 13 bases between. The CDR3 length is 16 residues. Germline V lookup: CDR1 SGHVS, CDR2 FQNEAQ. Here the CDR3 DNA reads TGTGCCAGCAGCTTAGTCTGGACTGGCGACTACAATGAGCAGTTCTTC. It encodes CASSLVWTGDYNEQFF.